This section outlines one TCR beta chain sequence together with its context. Its antigen remains unidentified. In germline, CDR1 is GTSNPN, CDR2 SVGIG (reference sequence). CDR3 length: 11 residues. The V gene lost 2 bases and the J gene lost 10 bases, with 9 bases spanning the gap. The data stem from a study of radiotherapy plus CTLA-4 blockade in lung cancer. In the study overall: Disease control was achieved by around 32% of patients, and objective responses by about 17%.

Participants had chemo-refractory metastatic non-small-cell lung cancer and were treated with focal radiation plus ipilimumab CTLA-4 blockade. Sequencing was performed with immunoSEQ multiplex PCR; in TCRdb, only in-frame clones are kept and a portion is missing. The sample shows tens of thousands of clones, around 69% of them seen only once. Study-wide results and caveats: Radiotherapy was combined with ipilimumab, and tumor-derived TCR clones then expanded in blood.

The receptor's source is a human donor with non-small cell lung cancer who had a complete response to radiotherapy plus ipilimumab. The J gene is TRBJ2-1, the V gene TRBV30; the D gene is possibly TRBD2 (5 bases). Sequencing was performed on peripheral blood, taken from a patient treated with radiotherapy plus ipilimumab. The DNA of the CDR3 is TGTGCCTGGAGTTTAGAGCGGGAGCAGTTCTTC. It codes for CAWSLEREQFF.